This entry lists 5 T cell receptor beta chains sequenced from one sample in a study of beta chain features in type 1 diabetes. Their specific antigens are unknown. Reverse transcription of all isolated RNA meant that expressed TCRB transcripts were sequenced. Profiled with immunoSEQ multiplex PCR; TCRdb holds only in-frame clones, not every one. Seen here are hundreds of thousands of clones, over 11% observed once, and the top ten hold 0.04%. Study-level results: Across all four CD4+ subsets, people with type 1 diabetes showed modestly shorter TCRB CDR3s.

Sequencing input: naive CD4+ T cells from blood. The receptors were gathered from a man between 18 and 29 years old with type 1 diabetes.

Comment on this clone: The sample holds other DNA sequences that translate to the same CDR3. J is TRBJ2-7 and V is TRBV19; D gene ambiguous. Germline loops: CDR1 LNHDA, CDR2 SQIVND (reference sequence). The CDR3 spans 13 residues. With 5 bases removed from V and 1 base from J, the gap between germline ends came to 9 bases. CDR3 sequence reads: CASSRPGSYEQYF. CDR3 nucleotide sequence: TGTGCCAGTAGTCGTCCAGGTTCCTACGAGCAGTACTTC.

The CDR3 loop is CSVDKGGTDTQYF. The DNA for the CDR3 is TGCAGCGTTGATAAGGGGGGCACAGATACGCAGTATTTT. V and J are TRBV29-1 and TRBJ2-3; D might be TRBD1 (6 bases). V was shortened by 3 bases and J by 1 base, with 8 bases between the two germline ends. Germline V gene data show CDR1 as SQVTM and CDR2 as ANQGSEA. The CDR3 is made up of 13 amino acids.

In this sample, this clone turned up a few times. This chain uses TRBV9 with TRBJ2-2; 7 nucleotides agree with TRBD2. CDR3 length equals 16 residues. Germline V lookup: CDR1 SGDLS, CDR2 YYNGEE. Trimming cost V 0 bases and J 7 bases; bases outside gene matches: 9. DNA for the CDR3: TGTGCCAGCAGCGTAGCTCCAGCGGGGAGCGGCGGGGAGCTGTTTTTT. Translating gives CASSVAPAGSGGELFF.

The gene calls are TRBV11-2 and TRBJ1-1; D not resolved. V shed 1 base and J shed 9 bases, with 6 bases lying between them. The CDR3 totals 11 residues. CDR1 SGHAT and CDR2 FQNNGV come from the germline V gene. CDR3 nucleotide sequence: TGTGCCAGCAGCTTAGGGGGTAAAGCTTTCTTT. It codes for CASSLGGKAFF.

The V and J genes are TRBV29-1 and TRBJ1-4; 8 bases are a match to TRBD1. This CDR3 region has 13 residues. V trimming: 3 bases; J trimming: 7 bases; junction bases outside the gene matches: 4. Germline V gene data show CDR1 as SQVTM and CDR2 as ANQGSEA. This CDR3 reads CSVEEQGGEKLFF. Here the CDR3 DNA reads TGCAGCGTTGAGGAACAGGGGGGTGAAAAACTGTTTTTT.